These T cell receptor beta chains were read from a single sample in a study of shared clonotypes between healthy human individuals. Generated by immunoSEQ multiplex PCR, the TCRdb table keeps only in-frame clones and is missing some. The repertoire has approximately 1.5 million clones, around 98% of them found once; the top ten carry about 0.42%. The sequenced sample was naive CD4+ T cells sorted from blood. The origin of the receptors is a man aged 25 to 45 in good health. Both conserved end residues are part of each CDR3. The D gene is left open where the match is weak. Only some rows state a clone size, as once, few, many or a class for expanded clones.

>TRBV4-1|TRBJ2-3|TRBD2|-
TGCGCCAGCAGCCGGAGCGGGAGCGGAGTAACAGATACGCAGTATTTT
CASSRSGSGVTDTQYF
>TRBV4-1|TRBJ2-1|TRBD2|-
TGCGCCAGCAGCCAAGGTCGTGGCGGGAGTCACAATGAGCAGTTCTTC
CASSQGRGGSHNEQFF
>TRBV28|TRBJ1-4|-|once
TGTGCCAGCACTAATGGAGGGGGGAACGAAAAACTGTTTTTT
CASTNGGGNEKLFF
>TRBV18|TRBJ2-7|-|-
TGTGCCAGCTCAACCCAGACCACCTACGAGCAGTACTTC
CASSTQTTYEQYF
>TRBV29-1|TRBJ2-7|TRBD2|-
TGCAGCGTTGAAGCCCCTTCAGGGGGTCATGGTCCAGGACTAGCGGGAACCTACGAGCAGTACTTC
CSVEAPSGGHGPGLAGTYEQYF
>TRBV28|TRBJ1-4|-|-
TGTGCCAGCAGTTCCTATGCGGCGTTAGCGGAAAAACTGTTTTTT
CASSSYAALAEKLFF
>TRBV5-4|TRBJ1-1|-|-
TGTGCCAGCAGCTGGGACATTACTAAGAACACTGAAGCTTTCTTT
CASSWDITKNTEAFF
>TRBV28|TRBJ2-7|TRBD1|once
TGTGCCACCCTGGACCGGACAGGCATCGAGCAGTACTTC
CATLDRTGIEQYF
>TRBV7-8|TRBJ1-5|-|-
TGTGCCAGCGCCTCGGAGGTTGAGGCTCAGCCCCAGCATTTT
CASASEVEAQPQHF
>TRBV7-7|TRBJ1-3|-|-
TGTGCTAGCAGCTTAGGTACCTCTGGAAACACCATATATTTT
CASSLGTSGNTIYF
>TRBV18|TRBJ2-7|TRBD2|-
TGTGCCAGCTCACTCTGGGGGGATCTAGCGGGAGGCATTTACGAGCAGTACTTC
CASSLWGDLAGGIYEQYF
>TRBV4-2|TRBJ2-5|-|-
TGTGCCAGCAGCCAAGATAGGACCGCAGAATCAAAAGAGACCCAGTACTTC
CASSQDRTAESKETQYF
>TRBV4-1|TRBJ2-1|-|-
TGCGCCAGCAGCCAACGGGCCGGGACTGATCTCTACAATGAGCAGTTCTTC
CASSQRAGTDLYNEQFF
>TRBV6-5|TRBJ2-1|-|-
TGTGCCAGCAGCTTCTCTGGCGGGCAACACAATGAGCAGTTCTTC
CASSFSGGQHNEQFF
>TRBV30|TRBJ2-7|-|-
TGTGCCTGGACTAGCATGGGGGGTGTTGTAACGAACGAGCAGTACTTC
CAWTSMGGVVTNEQYF
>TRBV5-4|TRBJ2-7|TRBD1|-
TGTGCCAGCAGCCAAAGGACAGGGGGAACCTACGAGCAGTACTTC
CASSQRTGGTYEQYF
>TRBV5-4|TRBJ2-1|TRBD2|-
TGTGCCAGCAGCTTGGTTGGCGGGAGGGCGGGTGAGCAGTTCTTC
CASSLVGGRAGEQFF
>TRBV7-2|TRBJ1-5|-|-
TGTGCCAGCAGCTTAGGCAGGAATAGCAATCAGCCCCAGCATTTT
CASSLGRNSNQPQHF
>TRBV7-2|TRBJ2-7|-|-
TGTGCCAGCAGTCCCAGGGGCCACGAGCAGTACTTC
CASSPRGHEQYF
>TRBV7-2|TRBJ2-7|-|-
TGTGCCAGCAGCTTAGAACAGGGAATCACCTACGAGCAGTACTTC
CASSLEQGITYEQYF
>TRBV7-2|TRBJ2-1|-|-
TGTGCCAGCAGCTCATTAAGGGGTGAGCAGTTCTTC
CASSSLRGEQFF
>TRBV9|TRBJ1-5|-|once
TGTGCCAGCAGCTTACGACCGAATCAGCCCCAGCATTTT
CASSLRPNQPQHF
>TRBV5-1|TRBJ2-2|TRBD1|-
TGCGCCAGCAGCTTTTTGTTAACTACAGGGGCTGCCTCGAACACCGGGGAGCTGTTTTTT
CASSFLLTTGAASNTGELFF
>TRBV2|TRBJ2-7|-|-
TGTGCCAGCGAATCCGGGACACAGGAATACGAGCAGTACTTC
CASESGTQEYEQYF
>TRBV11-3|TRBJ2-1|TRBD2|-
TGTGCCAGCAGCTTAGTTAGCGGGAGGGCCCACAATGAGCAGTTCTTC
CASSLVSGRAHNEQFF
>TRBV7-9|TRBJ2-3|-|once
TGTGCCAGCAGCTTAGGCGGCAGGGGATTGCTCCCAGATACGCAGTATTTT
CASSLGGRGLLPDTQYF
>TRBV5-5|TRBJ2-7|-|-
TGTGCCAGCAGCTTGCAGGGTTTTTCCTACGAGCAGTACTTC
CASSLQGFSYEQYF
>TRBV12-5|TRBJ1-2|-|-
TGTGCTAGTGGTTCCGCAGGAGACGAATCCTATGGCTACACCTTC
CASGSAGDESYGYTF
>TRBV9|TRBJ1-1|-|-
TGTGCCAGCAGCGTAGGTGGAGATGAAGCTTTCTTT
CASSVGGDEAFF
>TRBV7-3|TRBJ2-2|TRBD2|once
TGTGCCAGCAGCTTAACGCCCCTAGCGGGAGGCACCGGGGAGCTGTTTTTT
CASSLTPLAGGTGELFF
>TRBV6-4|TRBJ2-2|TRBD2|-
TGTGCCAGCAGTGTTACTAGCGGGAGCACCGGGGAGCTGTTTTTT
CASSVTSGSTGELFF
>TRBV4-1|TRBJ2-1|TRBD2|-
TGCGCCAGCAGCCAACCGTCCCCGGGACTAGCGGGAGTTACCTCCTACAATGAGCAGTTCTTC
CASSQPSPGLAGVTSYNEQFF
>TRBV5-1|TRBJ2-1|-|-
TGCGCCAGCAGCTTGTTAGGTCGAAACAATGAGCAGTTCTTC
CASSLLGRNNEQFF
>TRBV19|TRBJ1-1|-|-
TGTGCCAGTAGTAACAGGGCTGTGGGGACTGAAGCTTTCTTT
CASSNRAVGTEAFF
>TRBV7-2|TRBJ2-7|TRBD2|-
TGTGCCAGCAGCACCTACGCCGGGGGGGCGTACGAGCAGTACTTC
CASSTYAGGAYEQYF
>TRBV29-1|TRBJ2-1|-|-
TGCAGCGTGGGGGGTGCGGAGTCCTCCTACAATGAGCAGTTCTTC
CSVGGAESSYNEQFF
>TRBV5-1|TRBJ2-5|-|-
TGCGCCAGCAGCTTTGTTCCTCAAGAGACCCAGTACTTC
CASSFVPQETQYF
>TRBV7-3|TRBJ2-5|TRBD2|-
TGTGCCAGCAGCCCTGCTAGCGGGGCCGGGGAGACCCAGTACTTC
CASSPASGAGETQYF
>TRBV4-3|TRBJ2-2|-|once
TGCGCCAGCAGCCAAAGACCGGGACCTAGGTCCGGGGAGCTGTTTTTT
CASSQRPGPRSGELFF
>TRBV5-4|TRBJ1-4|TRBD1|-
TGTGCCAGCAGCACCCAGGGGGGGGAAGAAAAACTGTTTTTT
CASSTQGGEEKLFF
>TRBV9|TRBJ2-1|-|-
TGTGCCAGCAGCCCCGGGACTTTCCGCTCCTACAATGAGCAGTTCTTC
CASSPGTFRSYNEQFF
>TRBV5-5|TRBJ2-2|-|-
TGTGCCAGCAGACCCGTGATGGGCGCCGGAGGGACCGGGGAGCTGTTTTTT
CASRPVMGAGGTGELFF
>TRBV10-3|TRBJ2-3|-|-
TGTGCCATCAGCGAAATAAGGAGGATGACTAGCACAGATACGCAGTATTTT
CAISEIRRMTSTDTQYF
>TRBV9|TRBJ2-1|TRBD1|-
TGTGCCAGCAGCGTAGGGACAGGGGGTGAGCAGTTCTTC
CASSVGTGGEQFF
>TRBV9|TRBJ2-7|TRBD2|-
TGTGCCAGCAGCCCCTCCCGGCCGGGGACTAGCAATTTCTACGAGCAGTACTTC
CASSPSRPGTSNFYEQYF